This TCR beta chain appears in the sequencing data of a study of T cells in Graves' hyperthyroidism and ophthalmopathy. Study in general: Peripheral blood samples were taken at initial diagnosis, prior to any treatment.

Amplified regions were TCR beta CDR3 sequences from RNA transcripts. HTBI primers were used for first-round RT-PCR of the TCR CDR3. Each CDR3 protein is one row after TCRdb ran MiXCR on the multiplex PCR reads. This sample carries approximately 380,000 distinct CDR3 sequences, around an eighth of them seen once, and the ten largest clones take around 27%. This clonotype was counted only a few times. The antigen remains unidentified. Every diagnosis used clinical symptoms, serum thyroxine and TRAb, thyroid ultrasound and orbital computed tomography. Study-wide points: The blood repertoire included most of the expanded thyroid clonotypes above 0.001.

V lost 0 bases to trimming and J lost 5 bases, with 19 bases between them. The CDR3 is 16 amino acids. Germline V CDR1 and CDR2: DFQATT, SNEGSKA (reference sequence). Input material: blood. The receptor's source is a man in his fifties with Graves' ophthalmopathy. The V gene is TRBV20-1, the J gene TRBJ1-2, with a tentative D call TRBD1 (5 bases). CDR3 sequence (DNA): TGCAGTGCTAGAGAGGCAGAAGGGGCAAGAGGATATGGCTACACCTTC. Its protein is CSAREAEGARGYGYTF.